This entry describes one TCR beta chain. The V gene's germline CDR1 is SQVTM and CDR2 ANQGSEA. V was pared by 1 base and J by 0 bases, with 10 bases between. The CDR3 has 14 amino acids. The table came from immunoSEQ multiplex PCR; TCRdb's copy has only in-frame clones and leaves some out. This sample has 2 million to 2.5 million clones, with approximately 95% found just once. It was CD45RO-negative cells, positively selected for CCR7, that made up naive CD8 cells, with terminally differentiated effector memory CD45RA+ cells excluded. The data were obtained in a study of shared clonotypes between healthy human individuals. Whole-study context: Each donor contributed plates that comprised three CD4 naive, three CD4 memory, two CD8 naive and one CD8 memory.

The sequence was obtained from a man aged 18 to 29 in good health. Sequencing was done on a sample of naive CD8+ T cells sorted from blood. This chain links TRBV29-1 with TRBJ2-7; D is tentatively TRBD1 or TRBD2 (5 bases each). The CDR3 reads CSVEAPGPSYEQYF. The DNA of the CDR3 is TGCAGCGTTGAAGCCCCGGGACCCTCCTACGAGCAGTACTTC.